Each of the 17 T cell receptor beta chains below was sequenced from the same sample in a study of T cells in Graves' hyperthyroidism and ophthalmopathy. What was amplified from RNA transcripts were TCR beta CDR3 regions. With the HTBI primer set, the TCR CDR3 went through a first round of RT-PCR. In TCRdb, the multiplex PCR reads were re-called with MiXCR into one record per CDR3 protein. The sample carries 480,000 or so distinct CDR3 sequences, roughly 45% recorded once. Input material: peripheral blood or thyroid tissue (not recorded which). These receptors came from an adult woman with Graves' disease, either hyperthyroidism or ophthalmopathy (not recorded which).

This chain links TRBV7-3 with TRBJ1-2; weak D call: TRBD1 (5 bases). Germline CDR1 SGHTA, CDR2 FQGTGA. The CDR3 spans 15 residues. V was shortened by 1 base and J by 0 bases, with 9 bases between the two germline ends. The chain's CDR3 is CASSLMGRTNYGYTF. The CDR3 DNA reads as TGTGCCAGCAGCTTAATGGGGCGGACTAACTATGGCTACACCTTC.

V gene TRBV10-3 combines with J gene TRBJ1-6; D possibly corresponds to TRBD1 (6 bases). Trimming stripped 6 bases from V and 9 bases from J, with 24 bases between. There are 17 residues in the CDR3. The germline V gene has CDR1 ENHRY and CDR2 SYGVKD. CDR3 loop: CAIREDSSLDSGSPLHF. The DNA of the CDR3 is TGTGCCATCAGGGAGGACAGCAGCTTAGACTCGGGTTCACCCCTCCACTTT.

The CDR3 sequence is CASSVSTGGEQYF. CDR3 bases: TGTGCCAGCAGTGTTTCGACAGGGGGCGAGCAGTACTTC. The V gene is TRBV2, the J gene TRBJ2-7; 9 bases match TRBD1. The germline CDR1 and CDR2 sequences are SNHLY and FYNNEI. The CDR3 totals 13 residues. The trim removed 4 bases at V and 6 bases at J, leaving 4 bases unmatched.

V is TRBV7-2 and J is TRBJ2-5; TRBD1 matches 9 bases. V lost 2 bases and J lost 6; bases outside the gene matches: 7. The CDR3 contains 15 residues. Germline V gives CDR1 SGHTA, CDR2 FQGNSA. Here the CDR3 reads CASSLLGQGGKTQYF. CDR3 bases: TGTGCCAGCAGCTTACTGGGACAGGGAGGAAAGACCCAGTACTTC. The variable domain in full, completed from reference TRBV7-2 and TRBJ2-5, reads GAGVSQSPSNKVTEKGKDVELRCDPISGHTALYWYRQSLGQGLEFLIYFQGNSAPDKSGLPSDRFSAERTGGSVSTLTIQRTQQEDSAVYLCASSLLGQGGKTQYFGPGTRLLVL.

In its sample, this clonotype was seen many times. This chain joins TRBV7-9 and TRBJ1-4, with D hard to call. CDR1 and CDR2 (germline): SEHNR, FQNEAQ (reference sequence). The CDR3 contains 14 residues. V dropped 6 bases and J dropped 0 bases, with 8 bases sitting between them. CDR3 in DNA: TGTGCCAGCAGTCGGGATGCAACTAATGAAAAACTGTTTTTT. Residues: CASSRDATNEKLFF.

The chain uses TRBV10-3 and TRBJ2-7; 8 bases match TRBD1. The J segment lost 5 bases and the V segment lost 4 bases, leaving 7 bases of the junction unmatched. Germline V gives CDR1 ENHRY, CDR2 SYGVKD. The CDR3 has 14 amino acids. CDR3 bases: TGTGCCATCAGTGGTAGCGGACAGGGTAACGAGCAGTACTTC. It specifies CAISGSGQGNEQYF.

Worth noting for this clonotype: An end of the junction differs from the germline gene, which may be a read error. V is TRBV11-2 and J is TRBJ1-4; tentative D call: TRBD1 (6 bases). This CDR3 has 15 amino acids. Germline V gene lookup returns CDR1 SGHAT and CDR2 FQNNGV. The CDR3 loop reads CTSEAGASTNEKLFF. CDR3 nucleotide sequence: TGTACCAGCGAGGCGGGGGCCAGCACTAATGAAAAACTGTTTTTT.

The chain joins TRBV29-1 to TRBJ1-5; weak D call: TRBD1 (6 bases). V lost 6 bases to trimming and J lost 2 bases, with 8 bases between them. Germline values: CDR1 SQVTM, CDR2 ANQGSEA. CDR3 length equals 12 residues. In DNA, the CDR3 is TGCAGCGTCAGGACAGGCAATCAGCCCCAGCATTTT. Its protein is CSVRTGNQPQHF.

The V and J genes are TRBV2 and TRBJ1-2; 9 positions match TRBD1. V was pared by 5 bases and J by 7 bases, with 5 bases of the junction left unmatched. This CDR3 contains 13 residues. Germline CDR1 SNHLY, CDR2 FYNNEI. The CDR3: CASSLWTGVGYTF. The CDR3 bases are TGTGCCAGCAGTTTGTGGACAGGGGTTGGCTACACCTTC.

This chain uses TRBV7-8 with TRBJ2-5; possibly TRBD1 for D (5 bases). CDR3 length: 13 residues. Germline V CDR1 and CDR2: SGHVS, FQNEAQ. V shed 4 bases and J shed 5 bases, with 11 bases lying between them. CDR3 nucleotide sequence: TGTGCCAGCAGCTCCCAATGGGGCGAGACCCAGTACTTC. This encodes CASSSQWGETQYF.

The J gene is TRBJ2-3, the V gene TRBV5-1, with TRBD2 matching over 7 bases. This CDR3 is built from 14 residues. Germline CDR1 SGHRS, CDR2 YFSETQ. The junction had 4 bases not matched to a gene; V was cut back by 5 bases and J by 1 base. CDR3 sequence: CASRLAERTDTQYF. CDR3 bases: TGCGCCAGCAGGCTAGCGGAGCGCACAGATACGCAGTATTTT. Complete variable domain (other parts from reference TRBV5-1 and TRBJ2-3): KAGVTQTPRYLIKTRGQQVTLSCSPISGHRSVSWYQQTPGQGLQFLFEYFSETQRNKGNFPGRFSGRQFSNSRSEMNVSTLELGDSALYLCASRLAERTDTQYFGPGTRLTVL.

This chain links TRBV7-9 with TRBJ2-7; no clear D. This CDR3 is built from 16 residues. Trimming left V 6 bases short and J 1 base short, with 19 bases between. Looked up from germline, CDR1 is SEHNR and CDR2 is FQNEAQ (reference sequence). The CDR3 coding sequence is TGTGCCAGCAGTTTTTCCCCACCTTCGGGTTCCTACGAGCAGTACTTC. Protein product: CASSFSPPSGSYEQYF.

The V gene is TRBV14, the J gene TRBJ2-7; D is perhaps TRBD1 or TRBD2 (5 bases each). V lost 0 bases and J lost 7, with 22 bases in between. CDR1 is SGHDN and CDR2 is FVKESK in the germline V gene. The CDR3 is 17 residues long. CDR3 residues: CASSQEVSDRLWGEQYF. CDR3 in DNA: TGTGCCAGCAGCCAAGAAGTCAGCGACAGACTCTGGGGGGAGCAGTACTTC. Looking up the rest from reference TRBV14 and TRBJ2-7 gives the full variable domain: EAGVTQFPSHSVIEKGQTVTLRCDPISGHDNLYWYRRVMGKEIKFLLHFVKESKQDESGMPNNRFLAERTGGTYSTLKVQPAELEDSGVYFCASSQEVSDRLWGEQYFGPGTRLTVT.

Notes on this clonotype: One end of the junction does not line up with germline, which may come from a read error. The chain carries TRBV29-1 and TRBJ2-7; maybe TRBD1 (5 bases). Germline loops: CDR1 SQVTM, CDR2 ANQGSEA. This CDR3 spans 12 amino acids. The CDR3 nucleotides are TGCAGCGTTATAAGGGGAAGCTACGAGCAATACTTC. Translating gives CSVIRGSYEQYF.

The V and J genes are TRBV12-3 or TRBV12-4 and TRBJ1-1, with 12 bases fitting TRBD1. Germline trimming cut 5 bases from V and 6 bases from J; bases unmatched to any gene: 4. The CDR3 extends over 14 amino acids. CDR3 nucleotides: TGTGCCAGCAGTGGGACAGGGGGCTTCGCTGAAGCTTTCTTT. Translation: CASSGTGGFAEAFF.

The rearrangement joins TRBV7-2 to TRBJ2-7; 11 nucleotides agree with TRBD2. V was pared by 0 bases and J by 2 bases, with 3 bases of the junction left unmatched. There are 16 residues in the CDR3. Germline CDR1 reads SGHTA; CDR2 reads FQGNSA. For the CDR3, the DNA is TGTGCCAGCAGCTTAGCTTTACTAGCGGGGGCCTACGAGCAGTACTTC. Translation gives CASSLALLAGAYEQYF.

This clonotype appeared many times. CDR3 region: CASSDFAGRGPTNTGELFF. The DNA of the CDR3 is TGTGCCAGCAGTGACTTCGCTGGTAGGGGACCTACGAACACCGGGGAGCTGTTTTTT. The genes are TRBV2 and TRBJ2-2, with D possibly called TRBD1 or TRBD2 (5 bases each). Germline V lookup: CDR1 SNHLY, CDR2 FYNNEI. CDR3 length: 19 residues. V was pared by 3 bases and J by 0 bases, with 20 bases between.